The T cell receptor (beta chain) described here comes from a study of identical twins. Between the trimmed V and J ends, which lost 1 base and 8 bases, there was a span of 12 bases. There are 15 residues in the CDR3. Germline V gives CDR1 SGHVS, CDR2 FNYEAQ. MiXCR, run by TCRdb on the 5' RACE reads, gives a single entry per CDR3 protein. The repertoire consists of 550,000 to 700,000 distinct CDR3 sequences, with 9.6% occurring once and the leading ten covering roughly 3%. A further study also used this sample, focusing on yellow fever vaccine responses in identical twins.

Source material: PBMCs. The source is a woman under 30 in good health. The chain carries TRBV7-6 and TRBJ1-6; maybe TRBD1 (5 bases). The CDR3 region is CASSLVTGEDSPLHF. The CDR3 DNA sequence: TGTGCCAGCAGCTTAGTAACGGGGGAGGATTCACCCCTCCACTTT.